Below are 9 T cell receptor beta chains sequenced from a single sample in a study of T-cell reconstitution after alpha-beta-depleted transplantation in children. During its preparation, the TCRbeta library received unique molecular identifiers. TCRdb analysed the PCR reads with MiXCR anew, one entry per CDR3 protein. The table has 360,000 or so distinct CDR3 sequences, about 20% seen once. The material sequenced was PBMCs from the stem cell graft donor, taken from the stem cell graft. These receptors were collected from a human donor who donated a stem cell graft to a child with acute myeloid leukemia.

This clonotype has a handful of counts. The chain joins TRBV10-2 to TRBJ2-3; perhaps TRBD2 as D (5 bases). Trimming removed 0 bases at V and 9 bases at J, with 10 bases between. The CDR3 runs 13 residues. Germline-derived CDR1 and CDR2 are WSHSY and SAAADI. The CDR3 reads CASSESRGWTQYF. Written as DNA, the CDR3 is TGCGCCAGCAGTGAGTCGAGAGGGTGGACGCAGTATTTT.

Only a few counts were recorded for this clonotype. The rearrangement joins TRBV25-1 to TRBJ1-4; 7 nucleotides match TRBD1. CDR3 length: 13 amino acids. Germline-derived CDR1 and CDR2 are MGHDK and SYGVNS. V was clipped by 4 bases and J by 5 bases; unmatched bases: 1. The CDR3, as DNA: TGTGCCAGCAGTGTACAGGGGAATGAAAAACTGTTTTTT. This gives the protein CASSVQGNEKLFF.

This clonotype turned up a few times. The chain recombines TRBV12-3 or TRBV12-4 with TRBJ1-4; 7 bases line up with TRBD1. The junction had 1 base not matched to a gene; V was cut back by 0 bases and J by 0 bases. The CDR3 sequence is 16 residues long. The CDR3 region is CASSLAGTATNEKLFF. DNA of the CDR3: TGTGCCAGCAGTTTAGCCGGGACAGCAACTAATGAAAAACTGTTTTTT.

This clonotype was seen many times. One end of the junction is discordant with germline, which a read error may explain. The chain carries TRBV20-1 and TRBJ1-2, with D unresolved. CDR1 is DFQATT, CDR2 SNEGSKA, per germline (reference sequence). The CDR3 spans 9 residues. Written as DNA, the CDR3 is TGCAGTGCTACTTCGACACCAATCTTC. This translates into CSATSTPIF.

The rearrangement links TRBV28 to TRBJ2-7; 14 bases align to TRBD2. J lost 7 bases, V lost 6 bases, and 5 bases had no gene match. The CDR3 consists of 14 residues. The germline gives CDR1 MDHEN, CDR2 SYDVKM. In DNA, the CDR3 is TGTGCCAGCAGCCCGAGGACTAGCGGGAGGGAGCAGTACTTC. Translated: CASSPRTSGREQYF.

In its sample, this clonotype was seen many times. The V gene is TRBV12-3 or TRBV12-4, the J gene TRBJ2-7; 7 nucleotides agree with TRBD1. This CDR3 comprises 14 residues. The junction had 8 bases not matched to a gene; V was cut back by 7 bases and J by 2 bases. CDR3 coding DNA: TGTGCCAGCAAACCGACAGGGCCGGCCTACGAGCAGTACTTC. Residues: CASKPTGPAYEQYF.

V usage is TRBV7-2 and J usage is TRBJ2-7, with 7 bases that match TRBD2. Germline trimming cut 1 base from V and 4 bases from J; bases unmatched to any gene: 7. In germline, CDR1 is SGHTA, CDR2 FQGNSA. The length of the CDR3 is 15 residues. CDR3 residues: CASSLDGSGRYEQYF. The CDR3 bases are TGTGCCAGCAGCTTAGATGGTAGCGGGCGGTACGAGCAGTACTTC.

With regard to this clonotype: One end of the junction does not line up with germline, which may come from a read error. This chain joins TRBV20-1 and TRBJ1-5, with a possible D match to TRBD1 (6 bases). This CDR3 is 17 amino acids long. Germline V lookup: CDR1 DFQATT, CDR2 SNEGSKA (reference sequence). The chain's CDR3 is CCARDEHRVFGNQPQHF. In DNA form, the CDR3 reads TGCTGTGCTAGAGACGAGCACAGGGTTTTTGGCAATCAGCCCCAGCATTTT.

This chain links TRBV5-1 with TRBJ2-7; D possibly corresponds to TRBD2 (6 bases). The CDR3 is 12 amino acids. V shed 4 bases and J shed 5 bases, with 10 bases lying between them. From germline, CDR1 is SGHRS and CDR2 YFSETQ. In DNA form, the CDR3 reads TGCGCCAGCAGCCCGGGACTTCACGAGCAGTACTTC. The encoded protein is CASSPGLHEQYF.